This T cell receptor (beta chain) was recorded in a study of T cell clones after liver transplantation. In the case of this clone: Its matching antigen is unknown.

Broader study findings: In a couple of subjects, few donor cells limited the measurable donor-reactive repertoire.

This table comes from immunoSEQ multiplex PCR, and its TCRdb copy is limited to in-frame clones, with some not included. The sample lists around 78,000 clones, 70% to 90% occurring once. Material: CD4+ T cells from blood, obtained at the 22-month timepoint. The TCR sequence derives from a human patient who received a liver transplant. A subset of T cells may come from the graft donor.

This CDR3 is CASSYSWGANYGYTF. DNA of the CDR3: TGTGCCAGCAGTTACTCTTGGGGAGCTAACTATGGCTACACCTTC. The chain recombines TRBV6-5 with TRBJ1-2, with D unclear. CDR1 is MNHEY, CDR2 SVGAGI, per germline. The V and J ends lost 0 bases and 0 bases respectively, with 8 bases between them. The CDR3 contains 15 residues.